This TCR beta chain stems from a study of human T cells and chemical hapten exposure. Study in general: Diphenylcyclopropenone was applied weekly to patients' scalps across the roughly 23-week study.

This clonotype came up many times. The antigen is unknown. This CDR3 is built from 14 residues. Germline assignment: CDR1 KGHDR and CDR2 SFDVKD. V was pared by 3 bases and J by 7 bases, with 14 bases between. Single cDNA molecules in the library carried unique molecular identifiers attached during preparation. As processed by the authors: A per-sample median of around 88,000 TCRs was observed, with counts ranging from about 20,000 to 750,000. TCRdb reprocessed the RACE reads with MiXCR, giving one entry per CDR3 protein. TCRdb's processing, not the study's, gives the V and J calls here. The profile covers 300,000 to 450,000 distinct CDR3 sequences, with roughly 5.3% appearing a single time and just over 2.5% taken by the ten largest. General observations from the study: Significantly more large CDR3 similarity clusters were formed by expanded TCRs than by controls.

Time point denoted: pre-sensitization, week 0. The treatment here: therapeutic diphenylcyclopropenone sensitization with weekly scalp DPC. This chain connects TRBV24-1 to TRBJ2-5, with a weak D call TRBD2 (6 bases). The TCR comes from a woman aged 45-60 years with alopecia areata. Some clones in this sample may be carry-over from other donors' samples. Sequenced here: whole blood, sampled in connection with sensitization to the hapten diphenylcyclopropenone (DPC). The CDR3 nucleotides read TGTGCCACCAGTGATCCGCTGGGGGGTTGGACCCAGTACTTC. Encoded protein: CATSDPLGGWTQYF.